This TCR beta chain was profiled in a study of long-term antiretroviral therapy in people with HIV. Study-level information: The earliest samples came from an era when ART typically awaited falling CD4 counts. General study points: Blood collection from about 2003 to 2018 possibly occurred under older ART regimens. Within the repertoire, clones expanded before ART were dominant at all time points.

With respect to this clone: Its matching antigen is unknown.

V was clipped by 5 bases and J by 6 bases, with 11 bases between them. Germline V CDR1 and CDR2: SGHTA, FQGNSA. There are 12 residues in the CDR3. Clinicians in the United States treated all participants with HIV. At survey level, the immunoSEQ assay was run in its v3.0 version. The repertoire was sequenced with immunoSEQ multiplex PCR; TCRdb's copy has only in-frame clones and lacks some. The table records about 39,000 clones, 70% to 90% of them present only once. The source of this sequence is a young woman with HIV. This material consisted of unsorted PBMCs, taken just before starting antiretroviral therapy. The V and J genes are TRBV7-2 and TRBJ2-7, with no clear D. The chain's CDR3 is CASSPQGSEQYF. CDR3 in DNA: TGTGCCAGCAGCCCGCAAGGGTCCGAGCAGTACTTC.